The source of this T cell receptor beta chain is a study of T cells in Graves' hyperthyroidism and ophthalmopathy. General study points: The majority of expanded thyroid clonotypes above 0.001 also appeared in blood.

J lost 8 bases, V lost 5 bases, and 6 bases had no gene match. This CDR3 is 14 amino acids long. Uncontrolled infection, other autoimmune disease, pregnancy or lactation excluded patients. The TCR beta CDR3 regions underwent amplification using RNA transcripts as the source. Using the HTBI primer set, a first-round RT-PCR was run on the TCR CDR3. TCRdb re-derived calls from the multiplex PCR reads in MiXCR, one entry per CDR3 protein. Here the sample spans 660,000 or so distinct CDR3 sequences, just under 45% being singletons. Turning to this clonotype: The antigen remains undetermined.

The chain combines TRBV12-3 or TRBV12-4 with TRBJ1-4; 9 bases fit TRBD1. The TCR sequence derives from an adult man with Graves' disease, either hyperthyroidism or ophthalmopathy (not recorded which). The sample consisted of peripheral blood or thyroid tissue (not recorded which). Here the CDR3 DNA reads TGTGCCAGCAGTGACGGGACAGGGCTCGAAAAACTGTTTTTT. Translation: CASSDGTGLEKLFF.